The 17 T cell receptor beta chains presented below share a single source sample, sequenced in a study of T cells in Graves' hyperthyroidism and ophthalmopathy. Amplification of TCR beta CDR3 regions used RNA as the template. A first-round RT-PCR of the TCR CDR3 used the HTBI primer set. TCRdb fed the multiplex PCR reads into MiXCR, producing one record per CDR3 protein. Of some 700,000 distinct CDR3 sequences listed, 15% to 20% are singletons. The material sequenced was blood. The origin of the receptors is a man aged 45-60 years with Graves' hyperthyroidism.

This clonotype was detected many times. The rearrangement uses TRBV12-3 or TRBV12-4 and TRBJ1-2; the match to TRBD1 covers 8 bases. The CDR3 consists of 14 residues. Trimming cost V 6 bases and J 2 bases; bases outside gene matches: 5. CDR3 amino acids: CASSRRGLNYGYTF. CDR3 sequence (DNA): TGTGCCAGCAGCCGCAGGGGGCTAAACTATGGCTACACCTTC.

The genes are TRBV5-6 and TRBJ1-2, with a tentative D call TRBD1 (5 bases). The CDR3 spans 14 residues. Germline assignment: CDR1 SGHDT and CDR2 YYEEEE. The V end lost 4 bases, the J end lost 6 bases, and 16 bases lay between the germline ends. CDR3 sequence: CASSLGTVMDGYTF. The CDR3 nucleotides read TGTGCCAGCAGCCTCGGGACGGTGATGGATGGCTACACCTTC.

This clonotype turned up a few times. V gene TRBV4-1 combines with J gene TRBJ2-7; D is unresolved. Trimming took 1 base from V and 2 from J, leaving 18 bases between them. The length of the CDR3 is 17 residues. CDR1 MGHRA and CDR2 YSYEKL come from the germline V gene. The DNA for the CDR3 is TGCGCCAGCAGCCAAGTCGGAAAGATCCTTAATACCTACGAGCAGTACTTC. It specifies CASSQVGKILNTYEQYF.

This clonotype was detected a few times. The chain is built from TRBV7-2 and TRBJ2-7; D remains unclear. Trimming left V 3 bases short and J 0 bases short, with 12 bases between. This CDR3 is 15 amino acids long. CDR1 SGHTA and CDR2 FQGNSA come from the germline V gene. CDR3 DNA sequence: TGTGCCAGCAGCTTGGGGTTCCGCGCCTCCTACGAGCAGTACTTC. Protein sequence: CASSLGFRASYEQYF.

This clonotype was seen ten or more times. The chain is built from TRBV20-1 and TRBJ2-5, with D maybe TRBD2 (6 bases). The CDR3 loop spans 16 amino acids. V gave up 5 bases and J gave up 1 base, with 20 bases separating them. Germline values: CDR1 DFQATT, CDR2 SNEGSKA (reference sequence). The chain's CDR3 is CSASSWELALQETQYF. The CDR3 region has the DNA TGCAGTGCTTCTAGCTGGGAGCTAGCGCTCCAAGAGACCCAGTACTTC.

This clonotype was seen many times. This chain links TRBV2 with TRBJ2-2; D remains ambiguous. Trimming removed 3 bases at V and 3 bases at J, with 2 bases between. CDR1 SNHLY and CDR2 FYNNEI come from the germline V gene. This CDR3 region has 12 residues. The CDR3 nucleotides are TGTGCCAGCAGTGAGGACACCGGGGAGCTGTTTTTT. Translated, it gives CASSEDTGELFF.

This clonotype was seen more than once but under ten times. The gene calls are TRBV19 and TRBJ2-5; 7 positions agree with TRBD1. Germline V gene sequence: CDR1 LNHDA, CDR2 SQIVND (reference sequence). The CDR3 has 14 amino acids. Trimming cost V 3 bases and J 2 bases; bases outside gene matches: 3. CDR3: CASSIGQAQETQYF. The DNA for the CDR3 is TGTGCCAGTAGTATCGGACAGGCACAAGAGACCCAGTACTTC.

The rearrangement links TRBV20-1 to TRBJ2-7; possibly TRBD1 for D (7 bases). Trimming cost V 5 bases and J 2 bases, with 16 bases left between them. The germline gives CDR1 DFQATT, CDR2 SNEGSKA (reference sequence). This CDR3 is 14 amino acids long. CDR3 protein: CSAVRGLAPYEQYF. In nucleotides, the CDR3 is TGCAGTGCTGTGAGGGGGCTAGCGCCCTACGAGCAGTACTTC.

V usage is TRBV12-3 or TRBV12-4 and J usage is TRBJ2-1; 8 bases agree with TRBD2. This CDR3 is built from 15 residues. V trimming: 6 bases; J trimming: 6 bases; junction bases outside the gene matches: 10. The CDR3 protein is CASSSPSGSRNEQFF. The CDR3 coding sequence is TGTGCCAGCAGCTCTCCAAGCGGGAGTCGCAATGAGCAGTTCTTC.

In regard to this clonotype: This may be a read error, as it is one base from a much larger clone. V gene TRBV19 combines with J gene TRBJ1-2; no firm D call. This CDR3 comprises 14 residues. Germline CDR1 is LNHDA and CDR2 is SQIVND (reference sequence). The CDR3 loop reads CACSTMDGVYGYTF. The CDR3 DNA reads as TGTGCCTGTAGTACAATGGACGGTGTCTATGGCTACACCTTC.

The V gene is TRBV12-3 or TRBV12-4, the J gene TRBJ2-3; perhaps TRBD2 as D (5 bases). V dropped 5 bases and J dropped 8 bases, with 11 bases sitting between them. The CDR3 is made up of 12 amino acids. CDR3: CASSPGAVTQYF. The CDR3 DNA is TGTGCCAGCAGTCCCGGAGCGGTTACGCAGTATTTT.

The sample holds many counts of this clonotype. The gene calls are TRBV24-1 and TRBJ2-1; D may correspond to TRBD1 or TRBD2 (6 bases each). The germline V and J ends were trimmed by 0 bases and 8 bases, with 19 bases remaining between them. The CDR3 is 17 residues long. Germline CDR1 KGHDR, CDR2 SFDVKD. Here the CDR3 DNA reads TGTGCCACCAGTGATTTGCAAGGCGGGGAACAGGGCTATGAGCAGTTCTTC. This translates into CATSDLQGGEQGYEQFF.

The chain has TRBV27 and TRBJ2-1; TRBD1 matches 8 bases. Germline V CDR1 and CDR2: MNHEY, SMNVEV (reference sequence). This CDR3 has 16 amino acids. V shed 0 bases, J shed 2 bases, and the junction held 3 bases outside the gene matches. The CDR3 reads CASSLSTGDPYNEQFF. In DNA form, the CDR3 reads TGTGCCAGCAGTTTATCGACAGGGGACCCCTACAATGAGCAGTTCTTC.

This sequence joins TRBV19 and TRBJ1-1; D is unresolved. Germline V gene lookup returns CDR1 LNHDA and CDR2 SQIVND (reference sequence). The V gene lost 3 bases and the J gene lost 0 bases, with 8 bases spanning the gap. The CDR3 length is 14 residues. CDR3 in DNA: TGTGCCAGTAGTATTTTACCGATGAACACTGAAGCTTTCTTT. It is translated as CASSILPMNTEAFF.

Here the CDR3 DNA reads TGTGCCAGCAGTTTTGAAGCTTTCTTT. Protein product: CASSFEAFF. This rearrangement joins TRBV6-1 to TRBJ1-1; D is undetermined. Looked up from germline, CDR1 is MNHNS and CDR2 is SASEGT. CDR3 length: 9 residues. V lost 5 bases and J 7 bases, leaving 2 bases between the germline ends.

Concerning this clonotype: One base away lies a much larger clone, so this may be a sequencing read error. The chain couples TRBV29-1 to TRBJ2-7; D call uncertain. V was clipped by 1 base and J by 2 bases, with 9 bases between them. The CDR3 extends over 13 amino acids. In germline, CDR1 is SQVTM, CDR2 ANQGSEA. CDR3 sequence (DNA): TGCAGCGTTGAAGCTGAGAGCCCCTACGAGCAGTACTTC. The encoded protein is CSVEAESPYEQYF.

This clonotype has more than one count but fewer than ten. V and J are TRBV20-1 and TRBJ1-1; D remains unclear. This CDR3 contains 12 residues. V was shortened by 7 bases and J by 7 bases, with 16 bases between the two germline ends. Germline V gene data show CDR1 as DFQATT and CDR2 as SNEGSKA (reference sequence). CDR3 loop: CSVCAQTVEAFF. CDR3 DNA sequence: TGCAGTGTTTGCGCTCAAACGGTTGAAGCTTTCTTT.